The T cell receptor (beta chain) described here comes from a study of beta chain features in type 1 diabetes. Findings of the study overall: The influence of HLA type on TCRB rearrangement stayed undetermined. A greater similarity of naive, central memory and Treg TCRB repertoires was seen among patients than among healthy donors.

This CDR3 region has 13 residues. The germline V gene has CDR1 LGHNA and CDR2 YSLEER. V was pared by 4 bases and J by 8 bases, with 4 bases of the junction left unmatched. A remark on this clone: Its antigen is currently unknown.

All of the isolated RNA was reverse transcribed, so expressed TCRB transcripts were sequenced. Clones were read by immunoSEQ multiplex PCR, and TCRdb kept only the in-frame ones, dropping some. Found here are 300,000 to 400,000 clones, about 10% of them singletons; the top ten hold roughly 0.016%. Material for sequencing was naive CD4+ T cells from blood. This rearrangement joins TRBV4-3 to TRBJ2-2; 7 nucleotides agree with TRBD2. This clonotype was obtained from a woman aged 25 to 45 in good health. Here the CDR3 reads CASSPGEGGELFF. The CDR3 region has the DNA TGCGCCAGCAGCCCGGGGGAGGGGGGGGAGCTGTTTTTT.